The rows below give T cell receptor beta chains drawn from one sample of a study of blood T cell repertoires in COVID-19. The data were produced by immunoSEQ multiplex PCR, yet TCRdb's version contains in-frame clones alone and is incomplete. Here the sample spans around 200,000 clones, approximately 81% being singletons. The sample was peripheral blood. The receptor source for this set is a woman over 75 with active or convalescent COVID-19. Both conserved end residues are part of each CDR3. The order of the fields is D gene, clone size, J gene, V gene, CDR3 DNA, CDR3 protein. A D gene is named only where the DNA matches it firmly. Rows may omit the clone size; those that give it use once, few, many or a size class.

D gene: TRBD1
clone size: -
J gene: TRBJ1-1
V gene: TRBV7-2
CDR3 DNA: TGTGCCAGCAGCCCACAGGGGCAGTACACTGAAGCTTTCTTT
CDR3 protein: CASSPQGQYTEAFF

D gene: TRBD2
clone size: -
J gene: TRBJ2-1
V gene: TRBV5-1
CDR3 DNA: TGCGCCAGCAGCTTGCGTAGCGGGGGGGCTTCCTACAATGAGCAGTTCTTC
CDR3 protein: CASSLRSGGASYNEQFF

D gene: TRBD2
clone size: -
J gene: TRBJ2-3
V gene: TRBV20-1
CDR3 DNA: TGCAGTGCTAGTAGCGGGGGGGCCGGTAGCACAGATACGCAGTATTTT
CDR3 protein: CSASSGGAGSTDTQYF

D gene: -
clone size: -
J gene: TRBJ2-7
V gene: TRBV6-6
CDR3 DNA: TGTGCCAGCAGTCTGGGGGCGGGTCCAGTCGAGCAGTACTTC
CDR3 protein: CASSLGAGPVEQYF

D gene: TRBD1
clone size: -
J gene: TRBJ2-7
V gene: TRBV6-2/TRBV6-3
CDR3 DNA: TGTGCCAGCAGCCGGACCGCGGGACAGGCCTACGAGCAGTACTTC
CDR3 protein: CASSRTAGQAYEQYF

D gene: -
clone size: -
J gene: TRBJ2-5
V gene: TRBV7-2
CDR3 DNA: TGTGCCAGCAGCACCCTTTTAGGATTCTCGCTAGAGGCCCAGTACTTC
CDR3 protein: CASSTLLGFSLEAQYF

D gene: -
clone size: -
J gene: TRBJ1-5
V gene: TRBV11-2
CDR3 DNA: TGTGCCAGCAGCTTAGGGGGGGGAAGTCATCAGCCCCAGCATTTT
CDR3 protein: CASSLGGGSHQPQHF

D gene: TRBD2
clone size: once
J gene: TRBJ2-1
V gene: TRBV20-1
CDR3 DNA: TGCAGTGCCCCCCGGGGGGATGAGCAGTTCTTC
CDR3 protein: CSAPRGDEQFF

D gene: -
clone size: -
J gene: TRBJ2-3
V gene: TRBV4-3
CDR3 DNA: TGCGCCAGCAGCCCTGGAGGGTGGGTCACAGATACGCAGTATTTT
CDR3 protein: CASSPGGWVTDTQYF

D gene: -
clone size: few
J gene: TRBJ1-3
V gene: TRBV7-2
CDR3 DNA: TGTGCCAGCAGTTCAAGTAGACAGGCTGGAAACACCATATATTTT
CDR3 protein: CASSSSRQAGNTIYF

D gene: -
clone size: -
J gene: TRBJ2-1
V gene: TRBV7-2
CDR3 DNA: TGTGCCAGCAGCTTAGTCGGGGGGCTTGTCGATGAGCAGTTCTTC
CDR3 protein: CASSLVGGLVDEQFF

D gene: -
clone size: -
J gene: TRBJ2-5
V gene: TRBV6-5
CDR3 DNA: TGTGCCAGCAGCCGTTCCCAGGAAGAGACCCAGTACTTC
CDR3 protein: CASSRSQEETQYF

D gene: TRBD1
clone size: -
J gene: TRBJ1-6
V gene: TRBV28
CDR3 DNA: TGTGCCAGCACTATGGGACAGGGGGAATGGGCGCCCCTCCACTTT
CDR3 protein: CASTMGQGEWAPLHF

D gene: -
clone size: -
J gene: TRBJ1-2
V gene: TRBV13
CDR3 DNA: TGTGCCAGCAGCTTAGTGTCAGCTAACTATGGCTACACCTTC
CDR3 protein: CASSLVSANYGYTF

D gene: -
clone size: -
J gene: TRBJ2-3
V gene: TRBV19
CDR3 DNA: TGTGCCAGTAGTAAGGGAAGACTAGGGGGCACAGATACGCAGTATTTT
CDR3 protein: CASSKGRLGGTDTQYF

D gene: -
clone size: -
J gene: TRBJ1-3
V gene: TRBV6-5
CDR3 DNA: TGTGCCAGCAGACCCCCGCGGTCCGGGAACACCATATATTTT
CDR3 protein: CASRPPRSGNTIYF

D gene: TRBD1
clone size: -
J gene: TRBJ1-3
V gene: TRBV11-2
CDR3 DNA: TGTGCCAGCAGCCTGCGTTACTTGGGACAGGGGGCGTATGGAAACACCATATATTTT
CDR3 protein: CASSLRYLGQGAYGNTIYF

D gene: -
clone size: -
J gene: TRBJ2-5
V gene: TRBV7-2
CDR3 DNA: TGTGCCAGCAGCTTTAATCCGGGGCAAGAGACCCAGTACTTC
CDR3 protein: CASSFNPGQETQYF

D gene: TRBD1
clone size: -
J gene: TRBJ1-1
V gene: TRBV5-6
CDR3 DNA: TGTGCCAGCAGCTTGGACCAGGGGGCAAGGGGCACTGAAGCTTTCTTT
CDR3 protein: CASSLDQGARGTEAFF

D gene: TRBD2
clone size: -
J gene: TRBJ2-3
V gene: TRBV9
CDR3 DNA: TGTGCCAGCAGCCCAATGACTAGCGGGAGAGGGAGCACAGATACGCAGTATTTT
CDR3 protein: CASSPMTSGRGSTDTQYF

D gene: -
clone size: -
J gene: TRBJ2-3
V gene: TRBV6-4
CDR3 DNA: TGTGCCAGCAGTTTCCGGACAGCAGATACGCAGTATTTT
CDR3 protein: CASSFRTADTQYF

D gene: -
clone size: -
J gene: TRBJ1-1
V gene: TRBV3-1/TRBV3-2
CDR3 DNA: TGTGCCAGCAGCCAAGGTGGCCCGGGACACAAAGCTTTCTTT
CDR3 protein: CASSQGGPGHKAFF

D gene: TRBD1
clone size: -
J gene: TRBJ1-1
V gene: TRBV10-2
CDR3 DNA: TGCGCCAGCAGTGAGTTTCAGGGGGTGAACACTGAAGCTTTCTTT
CDR3 protein: CASSEFQGVNTEAFF

D gene: -
clone size: -
J gene: TRBJ2-3
V gene: TRBV5-1
CDR3 DNA: TGCGCCAGCAGCTTGAAGCAGGCCCAAGGCACAGATACGCAGTATTTT
CDR3 protein: CASSLKQAQGTDTQYF